This T cell receptor (beta chain) was observed in a study of OX40 agonist ivuxolimab in advanced cancers. Study context: The study reported partial responses in three patients: one hepatocellular carcinoma, two cutaneous melanoma. Study results and limitations: Expanded clones were, on average, more numerous in CD8+ T cells than in CD4+. Normalized expansion of T-cell clones was also low for some nonresponders. Specificity for antigen went undetermined in the expanded peripheral T cells.

With respect to this clone: Antigen: not known.

Data came from immunoSEQ multiplex PCR; TCRdb stores just in-frame clones and leaves some out. The sample carries approximately 61,000 clones, under 90% recorded once. This clonotype was obtained from an adult with an advanced solid tumor such as melanoma, head and neck, liver or kidney cancer. The input for sequencing was CD4+ or CD8+ T cells sorted from blood, taken in a trial of the OX40 agonist ivuxolimab.

CDR3 protein: CASSLDETQYF. In nucleotides, the CDR3 is TGTGCCAGCAGCTTGGACGAGACCCAGTACTTC. The chain recombines TRBV5-8 with TRBJ2-5; D is ambiguous. Germline V gene data show CDR1 as SGHTS and CDR2 as YDEGEE. This CDR3 region has 11 residues. The V end was cut by 0 bases, the J end by 5 bases, with 2 bases between.